Shown below are 21 T cell receptor beta chains from a single sample sequenced in a study of OX40 agonist ivuxolimab in advanced cancers. Measured with immunoSEQ multiplex PCR; TCRdb has only the in-frame clones, and not every one. The profile covers around 64,000 clones, with roughly nine tenths appearing a single time and 14% to 15% taken by the ten largest. The sequencing used CD4+ or CD8+ T cells sorted from blood, collected in a trial of the OX40 agonist ivuxolimab. The receptors originated from an adult with an advanced solid tumor such as melanoma, head and neck, liver or kidney cancer.

This sequence joins TRBV19 and TRBJ2-2, with 9 bases that match TRBD1. V lost 11 bases to trimming and J lost 15 bases; unmatched junction nucleotides: 28. Germline values: CDR1 LNHDA, CDR2 SQIVND (reference sequence). The CDR3 spans 17 residues. The CDR3 DNA follows: TGTGCCTCCAACGACAGGGGGAGGCGGGGAGCCGCAGGGCGGGTGTTTTTT. It specifies CASNDRGRRGAAGRVFF.

This clone was observed a few times. V gene TRBV19 combines with J gene TRBJ2-7; 7 bases are shared with TRBD1. CDR3 size: 14 residues. V trimming: 3 bases; J trimming: 2 bases; junction bases outside the gene matches: 4. Germline assignment: CDR1 LNHDA and CDR2 SQIVND (reference sequence). In DNA, the CDR3 is TGTGCCAGTAGTATGGCAGGGACAGCCTACGAGCAGTACTTC. This encodes CASSMAGTAYEQYF.

The chain uses TRBV7-8 and TRBJ2-7, with a tentative D call TRBD2 (6 bases). The CDR3 is made up of 16 amino acids. Germline lookup yields CDR1 SGHVS and CDR2 FQNEAQ. Between the trimmed V and J ends, which lost 5 bases and 8 bases, there was a span of 25 bases. This CDR3 is CASSDGTGGAGLQQYF. In DNA, the CDR3 is TGTGCCAGCAGCGACGGGACCGGAGGGGCAGGCTTACAGCAGTACTTC.

This chain uses TRBV11-2 with TRBJ2-1; D is unclear. The CDR3 is 14 residues long. Germline V CDR1 and CDR2: SGHAT, FQNNGV. Trimming shortened V by 5 bases and J by 1 base, and 9 bases separated the two germline ends. CDR3 region: CASSPAVSYNEQFF. The CDR3 region has the DNA TGTGCCAGCAGCCCTGCGGTATCCTACAATGAGCAGTTCTTC.

The chain combines TRBV27 with TRBJ2-3; 7 bases agree with TRBD2. The CDR3 length is 18 residues. Germline V gene sequence: CDR1 MNHEY, CDR2 SMNVEV (reference sequence). J lost 5 bases, V lost 2 bases, and 16 bases had no gene match. CDR3 sequence reads: CASSLGGGGLAVGDTQYF. The CDR3 DNA reads TGTGCCAGCAGTTTAGGGGGGGGAGGTCTAGCGGTAGGAGATACGCAGTATTTT.

CDR3 protein: CASSPGAGYEQYF. CDR3 sequence (DNA): TGTGCCAGCAGTCCGGGGGCGGGCTACGAGCAGTACTTC. The genes are TRBV27 and TRBJ2-7, with D perhaps being TRBD1 or TRBD2 (6 bases each). Per the germline V gene, CDR1 is MNHEY and CDR2 is SMNVEV (reference sequence). The CDR3 covers 13 residues. The germline V and J ends were trimmed by 5 bases and 3 bases, with 11 bases remaining between them.

This clone has just a few counts. At one boundary the junction diverges from the germline segment, which might be a read error. J is TRBJ1-2 and V is TRBV7-7; no definite D call. Germline values: CDR1 SSHAT, CDR2 FNYEAQ (reference sequence). The CDR3 is 15 residues long. The CDR3 loop reads CASSRRTLIGDGYTF. The CDR3 nucleotides read TGTGCTAGCAGCAGGAGGACCTTGATAGGAGATGGCTACACCTTC.

The chain uses TRBV23-1 and TRBJ1-1; 7 nucleotides match TRBD1. TRBV23-1 is filed as an ORF, its function uncertain. Trimming at V came to 4 bases and at J to 4 bases, leaving 21 bases not matched to a gene. CDR3 size: 19 residues. CDR3 amino acids: CASSRFPHRGGFGSTEAFF. As DNA, the CDR3 is TGCGCCAGCAGTCGATTCCCCCACAGGGGAGGTTTCGGGTCCACTGAAGCTTTCTTT.

V is TRBV19 and J is TRBJ2-7, with D possibly being TRBD1 (5 bases). V was shortened by 4 bases and J by 2 bases, with 12 bases between the two germline ends. Germline loops: CDR1 LNHDA, CDR2 SQIVND (reference sequence). The CDR3 totals 14 residues. For the CDR3, the DNA is TGTGCCAGTAGTACCCGGACACCTACCTACGAGCAGTACTTC. Translation: CASSTRTPTYEQYF.

The genes are TRBV27 and TRBJ2-3; D gene uncertain. V was shortened by 10 bases and J by 4 bases, with 15 bases between the two germline ends. The CDR3 is made up of 13 amino acids. Germline values: CDR1 MNHEY, CDR2 SMNVEV (reference sequence). DNA of the CDR3: TGTGCCACTGCGATAGTCCTCCCAGATACGCAGTATTTT. Translating it yields CATAIVLPDTQYF.

This chain joins TRBV7-9 and TRBJ2-7, with D tentatively TRBD1 or TRBD2 (5 bases each). V lost 5 bases, J lost 5 bases, and 16 bases lay in between. Germline loops: CDR1 SEHNR, CDR2 FQNEAQ (reference sequence). The CDR3 runs 14 residues. CDR3: CASSEWAGADEQYF. In DNA, the CDR3 is TGTGCCAGCAGCGAATGGGCCGGGGCCGACGAGCAGTACTTC.

This clone appeared a single time. The chain combines TRBV27 with TRBJ1-2, with a possible D match to TRBD1 (6 bases). The CDR3 is 15 residues long. Germline values: CDR1 MNHEY, CDR2 SMNVEV (reference sequence). V lost 0 bases and J lost 4, with 12 bases in between. CDR3 loop: CASSLSRGHIYGYTF. The DNA of the CDR3 is TGTGCCAGCAGTTTATCGAGGGGACATATCTATGGCTACACCTTC.

This chain links TRBV6-5 with TRBJ1-5; 7 nucleotides line up with TRBD1. The CDR3 totals 16 residues. The trim removed 4 bases at V and 8 bases at J, leaving 14 bases unmatched. From germline, CDR1 is MNHEY and CDR2 SVGAGI. CDR3 in amino acids: CASSSQGPGAREPQHF. The CDR3 DNA reads as TGTGCCAGCAGTTCACAGGGGCCGGGAGCGAGGGAGCCCCAGCATTTT.

The chain uses TRBV4-3 and TRBJ2-2, with D maybe TRBD2 (5 bases). V lost 1 base and J lost 8, with 5 bases in between. CDR3 size: 12 residues. Germline V CDR1 and CDR2: LGHNA, YSLEER. For the CDR3, the DNA is TGCGCCAGCAGCCAAGCGGGAGGGGAGCTGTTTTTT. Translating it yields CASSQAGGELFF.

The V call is TRBV27, the J call TRBJ2-7; tentatively, D is TRBD2 (6 bases). V was pared by 2 bases and J by 0 bases, with 8 bases between. The CDR3 spans 14 residues. Per germline, CDR1 MNHEY and CDR2 SMNVEV (reference sequence). The CDR3, as DNA: TGTGCCAGCAGTTTAACGACTAGCTCCTACGAGCAGTACTTC. Protein product: CASSLTTSSYEQYF.

This chain connects TRBV7-3 to TRBJ2-6; the match to TRBD1 covers 8 bases. The CDR3 consists of 18 residues. The V segment lost 1 base and the J segment 0 bases; nucleotides outside the gene matches: 5. Germline V CDR1 and CDR2: SGHTA, FQGTGA. The CDR3 reads CASSLIGTGDSGANVLTF. CDR3 bases: TGTGCCAGCAGCTTAATTGGGACAGGAGACTCTGGGGCCAACGTCCTGACTTTC.

The chain uses TRBV29-1 and TRBJ2-1, with 13 bases fitting TRBD2. V was clipped by 2 bases and J by 5 bases; unmatched bases: 3. The germline V gene encodes CDR1 SQVTM and CDR2 ANQGSEA. There are 15 residues in the CDR3. The CDR3 region has the DNA TGCAGCGTTGAACCGGGACTAGCGGGGAACAATGAGCAGTTCTTC. It specifies CSVEPGLAGNNEQFF.

The CDR3 spells CASSLAGGTNEKLFF. In DNA, the CDR3 is TGTGCCAGCAGCTTAGCGGGGGGCACTAATGAAAAACTGTTTTTT. The chain carries TRBV7-8 and TRBJ1-4; D may be TRBD1 (6 bases). Between the trimmed V and J ends, which lost 0 bases and 2 bases, there was a span of 7 bases. Germline V gene lookup returns CDR1 SGHVS and CDR2 FQNEAQ. The CDR3 length is 15 residues. Full variable domain (missing parts from reference TRBV7-8 and TRBJ1-4): GAGVSQSPRYKVAKRGQDVALRCDPISGHVSLFWYQQALGQGPEFLTYFQNEAQLDKSGLPSDRFFAERPEGSVSTLKIQRTQQEDSAVYLCASSLAGGTNEKLFFGSGTQLSVL.

As concerns this clone: One end of the junction varies from germline; a read error may be responsible. V is TRBV7-6 and J is TRBJ2-1; 8 bases are shared with TRBD2. The CDR3 loop spans 13 amino acids. Germline CDR1 is SGHVS and CDR2 is FNYEAQ. CDR3 sequence: CASSLDVLAGRVF. The CDR3 region has the DNA TGTGCCAGCAGCTTAGATGTGCTAGCGGGTCGGGTCTTC.

This rearrangement joins TRBV6-1 to TRBJ2-7; tentatively, D is TRBD2 (5 bases). Per germline, CDR1 MNHNS and CDR2 SASEGT. V shed 3 bases and J shed 1 base, with 10 bases lying between them. The CDR3 has 14 amino acids. CDR3 residues: CASSDEGLSYEQYF. In nucleotides, the CDR3 is TGTGCCAGCAGTGATGAGGGCCTTTCCTACGAGCAGTACTTC.

This chain joins TRBV2 and TRBJ2-1; TRBD2 aligns across 9 bases. Germline V gene sequence: CDR1 SNHLY, CDR2 FYNNEI. Germline trimming cut 4 bases from V and 3 bases from J; bases unmatched to any gene: 7. This CDR3 contains 16 residues. The CDR3 loop reads CASSAIAGVGYNEQFF. The CDR3 DNA reads TGTGCCAGCAGTGCAATAGCGGGAGTTGGCTACAATGAGCAGTTCTTC.